This paragraph reports one T cell receptor beta chain. The data were taken from a study of control samples from healthy donors and cancer patients. The data were produced by immunoSEQ multiplex PCR, yet TCRdb's version contains in-frame clones alone and is incomplete. The data show fewer than 200,000 clones, and the top ten clones hold 2.2%. The sample comprised blood. The TCR originated in a woman in her 30s in good health.

The CDR3 reads CASSFQATTDTQYF. CDR3 nucleotide sequence: TGTGCCAGCAGTTTTCAAGCCACCACAGATACGCAGTATTTT. J is TRBJ2-3 and V is TRBV28, with D uncertain. The germline gives CDR1 MDHEN, CDR2 SYDVKM. The CDR3 extends over 14 amino acids. The V end was cut by 3 bases, the J end by 2 bases, with 9 bases between.